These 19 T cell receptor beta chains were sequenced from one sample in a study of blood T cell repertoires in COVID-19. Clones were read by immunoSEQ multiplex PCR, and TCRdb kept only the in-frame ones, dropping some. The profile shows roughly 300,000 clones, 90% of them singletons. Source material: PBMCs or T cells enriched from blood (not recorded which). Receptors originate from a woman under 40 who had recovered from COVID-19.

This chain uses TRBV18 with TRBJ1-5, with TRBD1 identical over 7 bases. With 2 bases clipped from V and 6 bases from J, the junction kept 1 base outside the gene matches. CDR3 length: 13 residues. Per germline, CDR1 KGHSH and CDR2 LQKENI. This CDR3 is CASSPGTAQPQHF. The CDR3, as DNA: TGTGCCAGCTCACCAGGGACAGCTCAGCCCCAGCATTTT.

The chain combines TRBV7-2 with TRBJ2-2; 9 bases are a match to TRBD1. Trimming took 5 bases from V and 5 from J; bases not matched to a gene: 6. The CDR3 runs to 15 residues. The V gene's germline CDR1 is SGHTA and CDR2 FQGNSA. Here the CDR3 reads CASSRDRERTGELFF. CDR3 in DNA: TGTGCCAGCAGCCGGGACAGGGAAAGGACCGGGGAGCTGTTTTTT.

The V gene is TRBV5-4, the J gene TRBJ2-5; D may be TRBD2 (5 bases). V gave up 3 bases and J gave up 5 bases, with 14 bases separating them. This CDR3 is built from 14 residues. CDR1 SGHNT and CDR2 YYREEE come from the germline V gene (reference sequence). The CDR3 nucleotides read TGTGCCAGCAGCTCCGGGATGACCTATGAGACCCAGTACTTC. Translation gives CASSSGMTYETQYF.

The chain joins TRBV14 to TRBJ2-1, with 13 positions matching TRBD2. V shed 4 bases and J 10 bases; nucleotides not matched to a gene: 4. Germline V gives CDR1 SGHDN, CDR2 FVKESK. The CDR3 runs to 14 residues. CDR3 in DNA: TGTGCCAGCAGCCGGGGACTAGCGGGATGGGAGCAGTTCTTC. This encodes CASSRGLAGWEQFF.

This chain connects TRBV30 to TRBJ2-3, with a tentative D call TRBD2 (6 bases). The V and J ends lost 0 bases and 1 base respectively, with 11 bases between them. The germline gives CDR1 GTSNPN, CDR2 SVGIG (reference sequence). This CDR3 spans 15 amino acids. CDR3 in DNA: TGTGCCTGGAGTGTGGGTCCGGGAGGCACAGATACGCAGTATTTT. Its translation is CAWSVGPGGTDTQYF.

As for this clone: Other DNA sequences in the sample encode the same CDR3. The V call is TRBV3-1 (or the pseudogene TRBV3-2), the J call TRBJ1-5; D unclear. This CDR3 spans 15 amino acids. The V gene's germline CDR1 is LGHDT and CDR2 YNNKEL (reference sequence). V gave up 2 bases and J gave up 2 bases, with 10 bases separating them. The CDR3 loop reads CASSQTGNGNQPQHF. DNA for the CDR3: TGTGCCAGCAGCCAAACCGGGAACGGCAATCAGCCCCAGCATTTT.

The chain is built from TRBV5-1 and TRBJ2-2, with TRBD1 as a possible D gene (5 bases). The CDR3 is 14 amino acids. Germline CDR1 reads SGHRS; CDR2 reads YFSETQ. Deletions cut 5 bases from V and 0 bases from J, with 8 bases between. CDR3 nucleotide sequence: TGCGCCAGCAGGGCAGGGACGAACACCGGGGAGCTGTTTTTT. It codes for CASRAGTNTGELFF.

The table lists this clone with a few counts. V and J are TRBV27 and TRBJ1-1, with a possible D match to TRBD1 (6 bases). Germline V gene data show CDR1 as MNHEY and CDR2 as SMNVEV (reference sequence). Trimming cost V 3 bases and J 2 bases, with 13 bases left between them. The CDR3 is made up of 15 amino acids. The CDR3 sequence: CASSFGQRLNTEAFF. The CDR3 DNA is TGTGCCAGCAGTTTCGGACAGAGGCTCAACACTGAAGCTTTCTTT.

CDR3 residues: CASSNLGRGPVDEQFF. Written as DNA, the CDR3 is TGCGCCAGCAGCAACCTTGGGCGGGGGCCAGTCGATGAGCAGTTCTTC. The rearrangement joins TRBV5-1 to TRBJ2-1; tentative D call: TRBD2 (7 bases). The CDR3 length is 16 residues. Germline values: CDR1 SGHRS, CDR2 YFSETQ. V was pared by 4 bases and J by 8 bases, with 22 bases between.

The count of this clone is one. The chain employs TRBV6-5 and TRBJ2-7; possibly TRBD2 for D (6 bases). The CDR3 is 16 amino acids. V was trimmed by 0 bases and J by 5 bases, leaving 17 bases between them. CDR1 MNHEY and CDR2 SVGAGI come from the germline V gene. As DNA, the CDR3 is TGTGCCAGCAGTTACTCCTCGGGGAGGTTAGCCCACGAGCAGTACTTC. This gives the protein CASSYSSGRLAHEQYF.

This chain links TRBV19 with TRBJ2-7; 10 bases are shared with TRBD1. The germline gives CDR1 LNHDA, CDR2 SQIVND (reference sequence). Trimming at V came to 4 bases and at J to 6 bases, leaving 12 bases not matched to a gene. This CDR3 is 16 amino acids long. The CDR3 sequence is CASSTYRGTGDSEQYF. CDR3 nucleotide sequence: TGTGCCAGTAGTACCTACCGCGGGACAGGGGATTCCGAGCAGTACTTC. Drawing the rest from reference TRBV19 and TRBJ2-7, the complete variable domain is DGGITQSPKYLFRKEGQNVTLSCEQNLNHDAMYWYRQDPGQGLRLIYYSQIVNDFQKGDIAEGYSVSREKKESFPLTVTSAQKNPTAFYLCASSTYRGTGDSEQYFGPGTRLTVT.

The CDR3 spells CSASPGYTF. Here the CDR3 DNA reads TGCAGTGCCTCCCCCGGCTACACCTTC. The chain links TRBV20-1 to TRBJ1-2; unclear D gene. Per the germline V gene, CDR1 is DFQATT and CDR2 is SNEGSKA (reference sequence). The CDR3 totals 9 residues. The V end was cut by 6 bases, the J end by 8 bases, with 7 bases between.

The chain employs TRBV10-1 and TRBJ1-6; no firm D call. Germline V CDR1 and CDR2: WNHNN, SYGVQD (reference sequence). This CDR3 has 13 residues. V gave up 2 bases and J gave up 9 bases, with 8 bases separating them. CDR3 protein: CASSEGIGSPLHF. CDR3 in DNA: TGCGCCAGCAGTGAGGGCATTGGTTCACCCCTCCACTTT.

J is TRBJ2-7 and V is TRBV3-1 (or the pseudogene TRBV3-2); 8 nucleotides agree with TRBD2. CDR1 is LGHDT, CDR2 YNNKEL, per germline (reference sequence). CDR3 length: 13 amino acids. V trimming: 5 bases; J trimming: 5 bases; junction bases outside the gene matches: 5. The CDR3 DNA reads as TGTGCCAGCAGCTCTCTAGCGGGCCACGAGCAGTACTTC. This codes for CASSSLAGHEQYF.

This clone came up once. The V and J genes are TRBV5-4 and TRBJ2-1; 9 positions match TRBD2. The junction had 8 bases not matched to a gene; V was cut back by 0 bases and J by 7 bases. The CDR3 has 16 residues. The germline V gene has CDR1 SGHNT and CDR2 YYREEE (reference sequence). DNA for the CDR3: TGTGCCAGCAGCTTGGTCGCGGGAGGGCCCCTGAATGAGCAGTTCTTC. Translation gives CASSLVAGGPLNEQFF.

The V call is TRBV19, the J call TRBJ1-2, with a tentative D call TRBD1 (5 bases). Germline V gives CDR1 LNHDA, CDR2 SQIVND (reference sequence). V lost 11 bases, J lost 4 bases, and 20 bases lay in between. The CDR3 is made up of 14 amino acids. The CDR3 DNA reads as TGTGCCGCGGGGTCGGGACCCCTTGGCTATGGCTACACCTTC. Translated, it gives CAAGSGPLGYGYTF.

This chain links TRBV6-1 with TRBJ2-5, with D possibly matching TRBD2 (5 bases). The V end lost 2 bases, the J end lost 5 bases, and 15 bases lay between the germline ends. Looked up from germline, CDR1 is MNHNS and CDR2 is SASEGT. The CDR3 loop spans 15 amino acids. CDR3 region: CASSETERVGETQYF. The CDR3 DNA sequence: TGTGCCAGCAGTGAAACGGAGAGGGTGGGTGAGACCCAGTACTTC.

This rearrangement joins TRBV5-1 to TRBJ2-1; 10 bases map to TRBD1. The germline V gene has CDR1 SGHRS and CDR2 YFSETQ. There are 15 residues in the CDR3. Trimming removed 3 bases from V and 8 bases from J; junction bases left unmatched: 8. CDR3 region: CASSSGTGDSDEQFF. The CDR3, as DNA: TGCGCCAGCAGCTCCGGGACAGGGGACTCTGATGAGCAGTTCTTC.

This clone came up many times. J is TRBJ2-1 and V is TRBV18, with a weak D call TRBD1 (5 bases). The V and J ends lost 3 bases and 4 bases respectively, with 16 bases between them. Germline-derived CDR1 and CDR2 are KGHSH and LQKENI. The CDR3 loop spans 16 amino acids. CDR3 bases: TGTGCCAGCTCACCTTATCGGTTTCAGGGTTACAATGAGCAGTTCTTC. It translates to CASSPYRFQGYNEQFF. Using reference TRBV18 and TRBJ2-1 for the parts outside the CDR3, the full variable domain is NAGVMQNPRHLVRRRGQEARLRCSPMKGHSHVYWYRQLPEEGLKFMVYLQKENIIDESGMPKERFSAEFPKEGPSILRIQQVVRGDSAAYFCASSPYRFQGYNEQFFGPGTRLTVL.